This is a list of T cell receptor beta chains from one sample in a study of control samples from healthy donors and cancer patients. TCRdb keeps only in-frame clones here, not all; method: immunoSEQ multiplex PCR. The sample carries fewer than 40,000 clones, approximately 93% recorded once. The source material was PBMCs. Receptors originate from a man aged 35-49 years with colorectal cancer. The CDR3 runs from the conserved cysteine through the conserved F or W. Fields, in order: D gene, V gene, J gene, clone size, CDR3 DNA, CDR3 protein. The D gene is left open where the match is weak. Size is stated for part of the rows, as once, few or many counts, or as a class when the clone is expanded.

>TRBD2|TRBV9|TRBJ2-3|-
TGTGCCAGCAGCGTAGGTACTAGCGGGGGGGCAAATACGCAGTATTTT
CASSVGTSGGANTQYF
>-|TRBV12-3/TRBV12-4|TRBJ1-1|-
TGTGCCAGCAGCATCACACGGAACACTGAAGCTTTCTTT
CASSITRNTEAFF
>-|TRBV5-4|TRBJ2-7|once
TGTGCCAGCAGCTCAGGGGACCTGGGTGGCTACGAGCAGTACTTC
CASSSGDLGGYEQYF
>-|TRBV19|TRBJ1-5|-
TGTGCCAGTATGAACAGGGAAGGTGGTAGCAATCAGCCCCAGCATTTT
CASMNREGGSNQPQHF
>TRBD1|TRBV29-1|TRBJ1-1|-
TGCAGCGTTGGCAGGGGGCGAAATACTGAAGCTTTCTTT
CSVGRGRNTEAFF
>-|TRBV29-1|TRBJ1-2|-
TGCAGCGTTGAACGGAGCTATTATGGCTACACCTTC
CSVERSYYGYTF
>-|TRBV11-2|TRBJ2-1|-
TGTGCCAGCAGCACGCCGACTAGGATTGAGCAGTTCTTC
CASSTPTRIEQFF
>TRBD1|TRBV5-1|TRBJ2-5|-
TGCGCCAGCAGCTCGAACGGACAGGGCTTTCAAGAGACCCAGTACTTC
CASSSNGQGFQETQYF
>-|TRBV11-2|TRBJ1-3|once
TGTGCCAGCAGCCAGTGGGTTTCTGGAAACACCATATATTTT
CASSQWVSGNTIYF
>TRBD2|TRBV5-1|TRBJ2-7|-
TGCGCCAGCTCCTTAGCGGGGGGGGACTACGAGCAGTACTTC
CASSLAGGDYEQYF
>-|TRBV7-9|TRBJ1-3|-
TGTGCCAGCAGCTTAGGCCTCGAGCATTTT
CASSLGLEHF
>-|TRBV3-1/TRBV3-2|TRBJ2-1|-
TGTGCCAGCAGCCAAGGAGGGGGGAATGAGCAGTTCTTC
CASSQGGGNEQFF
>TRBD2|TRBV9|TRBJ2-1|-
TGTGCCAGCAGCGCACGTAGCGGGGGGACCTCAAATGAGCAGTTCTTC
CASSARSGGTSNEQFF
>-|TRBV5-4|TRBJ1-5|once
TGTGCCAGCAGCTTGGGTCCGAATCAGCCCCAGCATTTT
CASSLGPNQPQHF
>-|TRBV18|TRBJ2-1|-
TGTGCCAGCTCACCACCGGCGGGGTATAGTGAGCAGTTCTTC
CASSPPAGYSEQFF
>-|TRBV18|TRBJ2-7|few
TGTGCCAGCTCACCCCTGCATGGTGGCGAGCAGTACTTC
CASSPLHGGEQYF
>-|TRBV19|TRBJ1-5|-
TGTGCCAGTAGCTTCTGGGGGCCTCAGCCCCAGCATTTT
CASSFWGPQPQHF
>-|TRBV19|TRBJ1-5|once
TGTGCCAGTAGTGTCATAAATCAGCCCCAGCATTTT
CASSVINQPQHF
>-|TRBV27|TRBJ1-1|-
TGTGCCACTTGGTCTCCACTGATGAACACTGAAGCTTTCTTT
CATWSPLMNTEAFF
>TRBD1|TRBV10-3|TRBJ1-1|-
TGTGCCATCAGTGAGAAAGCCGGGACAGGGGCTTACACTGAAGCTTTCTTT
CAISEKAGTGAYTEAFF
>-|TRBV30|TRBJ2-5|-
TGCGCCTGGAGTGTACAGGGTAGCGAGACCCAGTACTTC
CAWSVQGSETQYF
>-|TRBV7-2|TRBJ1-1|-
TGTGCCAGCAGCTTCAAGCTAGACACTGAAGCTTTCTTT
CASSFKLDTEAFF
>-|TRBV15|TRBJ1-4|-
TGTGCCACCAGCAGAGATGGGCCCTTGGGGCAGATGAATGAAAAACTGTTTTTT
CATSRDGPLGQMNEKLFF
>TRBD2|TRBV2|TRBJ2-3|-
TGTGCCAGCAGGACTAGCGGGGGTCTCACAGATACGCAGTATTTT
CASRTSGGLTDTQYF
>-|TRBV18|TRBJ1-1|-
TGTGCCAGCTCCTTCACGTGGGCAGGGACTGAAGCTTTCTTT
CASSFTWAGTEAFF
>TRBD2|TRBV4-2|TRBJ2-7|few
TGTGCCAGCAGCTTACAGAGCGGGGGGGCGAACGAGCAGTACTTC
CASSLQSGGANEQYF